The 5 T cell receptor beta chains listed next were all sequenced from one sample in a study of T cells in Graves' hyperthyroidism and ophthalmopathy. Amplified regions were TCR beta CDR3 sequences from RNA transcripts. When the TCR CDR3 underwent first-round RT-PCR, the HTBI primer set was used. TCRdb ran MiXCR on the multiplex PCR reads and lists one entry per CDR3 protein. The sample has fewer than 450,000 distinct CDR3 sequences, about a sixth seen once. Sequencing was carried out using blood. The origin of the receptors is a woman in her twenties or thirties with Graves' hyperthyroidism that later progressed to Graves' ophthalmopathy.

This clonotype showed up many times. V is TRBV30 and J is TRBJ1-3; D unresolved. V shed 0 bases and J shed 1 base, with 7 bases lying between them. Per the germline V gene, CDR1 is GTSNPN and CDR2 is SVGIG (reference sequence). The CDR3 totals 14 residues. The CDR3 is CAWSVRGSGNTIYF. The CDR3 DNA sequence: TGTGCCTGGAGTGTACGAGGTTCTGGAAACACCATATATTTT.

The table lists this clonotype with many counts. V gene TRBV28 combines with J gene TRBJ2-5; D possibly corresponds to TRBD2 (5 bases). CDR1 is MDHEN and CDR2 is SYDVKM in the germline V gene. V lost 6 bases to trimming and J lost 5 bases, with 13 bases between them. The CDR3 totals 13 residues. CDR3 nucleotides: TGTGCCAGCAGAGGAGGCCCCTCGGAGACCCAGTACTTC. Protein product: CASRGGPSETQYF.

This clonotype was counted many times. The rearrangement uses TRBV6-1 and TRBJ2-1, with TRBD2 matching 11 bases. CDR3 length: 18 amino acids. Germline CDR1 reads MNHNS; CDR2 reads SASEGT. After removal of 4 bases from V and 0 bases from J, the junction contained 8 bases not matched to a gene. The CDR3 region is CASSAPPGLADSYNEQFF. CDR3 DNA sequence: TGTGCCAGCAGTGCCCCCCCGGGACTAGCGGACTCCTACAATGAGCAGTTCTTC.

V usage is TRBV6-2 or TRBV6-3 and J usage is TRBJ2-5, with unresolved D. The CDR3 is made up of 14 amino acids. Trimming removed 5 bases from V and 1 base from J, with 11 bases in between. The germline V gene encodes CDR1 MNHEY and CDR2 SVGEGT. CDR3 coding DNA: TGTGCCAGCAGTCCTGCCTGGCCCCAAGAGACCCAGTACTTC. Encoded protein: CASSPAWPQETQYF.

This clonotype was seen ten or more times. This sequence joins TRBV27 and TRBJ2-3; 11 bases agree with TRBD2. CDR1 is MNHEY and CDR2 is SMNVEV in the germline V gene (reference sequence). V lost 6 bases, J lost 4 bases, and 6 bases stayed unmatched. The length of the CDR3 is 15 residues. CDR3 bases: TGTGCCAGCAGCGGTAGCGGGAGGGCCCCAGATACGCAGTATTTT. Translation gives CASSGSGRAPDTQYF.